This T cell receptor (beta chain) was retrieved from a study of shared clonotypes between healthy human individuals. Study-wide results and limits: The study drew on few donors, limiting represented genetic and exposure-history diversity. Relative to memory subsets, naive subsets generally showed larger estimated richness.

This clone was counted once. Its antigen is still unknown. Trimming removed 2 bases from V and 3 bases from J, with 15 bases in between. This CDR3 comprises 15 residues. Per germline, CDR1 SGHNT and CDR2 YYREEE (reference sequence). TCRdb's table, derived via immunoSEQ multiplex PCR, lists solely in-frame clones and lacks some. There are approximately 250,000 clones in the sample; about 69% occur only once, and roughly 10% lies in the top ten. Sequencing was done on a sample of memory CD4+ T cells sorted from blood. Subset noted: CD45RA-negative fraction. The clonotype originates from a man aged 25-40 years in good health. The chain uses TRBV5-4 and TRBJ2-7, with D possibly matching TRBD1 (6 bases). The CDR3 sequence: CASSFRDRSDYEQYF. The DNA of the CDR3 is TGTGCCAGCAGCTTCCGCGACAGGAGTGACTACGAGCAGTACTTC.